This T cell receptor (beta chain) comes out of a study of blood T cell repertoires in COVID-19. Study in general: Samples came from the United States, Italy and Spain, spanning acute and convalescent COVID-19. PBMCs, B-cell-depleted T cells, or T cells were the source of the cDNA or gDNA that made up the material.

The CDR3 length is 13 residues. With 0 bases removed from V and 5 bases from J, the gap between germline ends came to 5 bases. Germline CDR1 reads SGHRS; CDR2 reads YFSETQ. Methods used by the authors: Nucleated cell counts were estimated from reference gene primer amplification. Clones were read by immunoSEQ multiplex PCR, and TCRdb kept only the in-frame ones, dropping some. That table supplies the V and J calls and clone size; D and trimming were determined from the DNA. The top ten clones hold 20% of a sample with roughly 73,000 clones, roughly 79% of them seen once. This chain links TRBV5-1 with TRBJ2-2; unclear D gene. This receptor was identified in a woman aged 70 to 79 with acute or convalescent COVID-19. The sequencing input was peripheral blood. DNA for the CDR3: TGCGCCAGCAGCTTGGCCATTACCGGGGAGCTGTTTTTT. It codes for CASSLAITGELFF.